This entry concerns a single T cell receptor (beta chain). The antigen it recognizes is unknown. Base qualities are missing; no much larger clone stands one base away. The entry originates in a study of CD8 T cells in Susac syndrome (dated by TCRdb to about 2019). Regarding the complete study: Of the Susac syndrome patients who were sequenced, about eight were in clinical remission while about six had clinically active disease. At blood withdrawal, Susac syndrome patients were therapy-naive, treated with corticosteroids (with IVIg additionally given to some), or treated with IVIg alone. Whether CD8+ T cell activation and differentiation in Susac syndrome was antigen driven was tested using repertoire sequencing. The clonality of the CD8+ T cell repertoire was compared across 12 healthy donors, roughly 14 Susac syndrome patients and around 16 multiple sclerosis patients. Results the study describes overall, beyond this receptor: Looking at Susac-specific public clones, the researchers identified 15 to 20 in the total CD8+ repertoire and roughly 5 in the CD8+ TEMRA repertoire. The TCR sequencing and HLA analysis was acknowledged to have included a relatively small number of individuals. CD8+ repertoires in Susac syndrome showed clonal expansion, which was highest in CD8+ TEMRA cells and was greater in clinically active patients than in remitting patients.

Peripheral blood CD8+ and CD4+ T cells from healthy donors, Susac syndrome patients and multiple sclerosis patients were profiled by high-throughput TCR beta sequencing. The Susac syndrome patients fulfilled recently defined diagnostic criteria for either definite or probable disease. CD8+ TEMRA cells were enriched by FACS, while bulk CD8+ and CD4+ T cells were purified by magnetic negative isolation. Blood was collected in EDTA tubes and processed within 24 hours, with PBMCs isolated through density gradient centrifugation. PBMCs intended for TCR sequencing were cryopreserved in liquid nitrogen and were subsequently thawed in a 37 degrees C water bath. The sorted or isolated CD4+, CD8+ and CD8+ TEMRA cells reached a purity of at least 90%. RNA was extracted using the RNeasy kit, and roughly 0.45 to 1 ug of the RNA was reverse transcribed with random hexamers. The immunoSEQ multiplex PCR assay, which covers 54 Vbeta and 13 Jbeta segments, was used to amplify TCR beta CDR3 regions. PCR amplification bias was corrected by using a synthetic template baseline for primer optimization and computational correction. Under the source paper's analysis protocol: Reads were assigned to V, D and J genes according to IMGT and analyzed in immunoSEQ Analyzer, with only productive sequences retained. To calculate clonality, Shannon entropy was normalized by log2 of the number of productive unique sequences and then subtracted from one. Public and private clones were assessed among the 100 most prevalent clones of each patient and control. Susac-specific clones were defined as absent from healthy and MS cohorts, 800 to 1,200 published viral clones and other ImmuneACCESS disease sequences. TCRdb redid the processing of the public reads, applying fastp at Q25 and MiXCR, and retained in-frame beta chains. Rows are unified per CDR3 protein, each entry keeping the most common DNA and genes. None of the V and J calls come from the authors' own analysis; TCRdb made them. The sample profile shows about 110,000 distinct CDR3 sequences; approximately 93% of them were found once. The top ten hold 0.41% of the sample.

V loses 4 bases of germline sequence and J loses 4 bases, and the interval between the two ends is 10 bases. Inclusive of the bounding cysteine and phenylalanine, the CDR3 is 13 residues long. CDR3 DNA only is kept here, 39 bases in frame from base 1. CDR1 and CDR2, looked up from the germline V gene, are MNHEY and SVGAGI. The receptor comes from a human donor with Susac syndrome. The source material was CD8+ T cells from PBMCs. The sequence is built from TRBV6-5 and TRBJ1-1, and possibly TRBD1, on 5 matching bases. CDR3 protein: CASSSWGGTEAFF. The base sequence is TGTGCCAGCAGTTCATGGGGGGGCACTGAAGCTTTCTTT.